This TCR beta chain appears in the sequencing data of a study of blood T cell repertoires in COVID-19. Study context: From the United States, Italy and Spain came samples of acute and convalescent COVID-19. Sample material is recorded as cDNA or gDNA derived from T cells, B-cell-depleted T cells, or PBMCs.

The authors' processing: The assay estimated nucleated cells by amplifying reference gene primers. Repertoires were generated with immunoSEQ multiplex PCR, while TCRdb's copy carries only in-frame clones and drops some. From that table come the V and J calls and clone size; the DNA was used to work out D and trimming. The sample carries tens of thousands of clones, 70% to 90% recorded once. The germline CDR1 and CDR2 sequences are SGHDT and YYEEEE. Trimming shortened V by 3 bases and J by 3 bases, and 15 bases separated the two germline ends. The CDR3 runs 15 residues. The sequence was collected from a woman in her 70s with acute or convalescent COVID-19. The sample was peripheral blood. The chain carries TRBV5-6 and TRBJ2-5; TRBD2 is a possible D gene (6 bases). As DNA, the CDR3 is TGTGCCAGCAGCTCCTCCACAGCGGGCGAAGAGACCCAGTACTTC. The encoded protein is CASSSSTAGEETQYF.